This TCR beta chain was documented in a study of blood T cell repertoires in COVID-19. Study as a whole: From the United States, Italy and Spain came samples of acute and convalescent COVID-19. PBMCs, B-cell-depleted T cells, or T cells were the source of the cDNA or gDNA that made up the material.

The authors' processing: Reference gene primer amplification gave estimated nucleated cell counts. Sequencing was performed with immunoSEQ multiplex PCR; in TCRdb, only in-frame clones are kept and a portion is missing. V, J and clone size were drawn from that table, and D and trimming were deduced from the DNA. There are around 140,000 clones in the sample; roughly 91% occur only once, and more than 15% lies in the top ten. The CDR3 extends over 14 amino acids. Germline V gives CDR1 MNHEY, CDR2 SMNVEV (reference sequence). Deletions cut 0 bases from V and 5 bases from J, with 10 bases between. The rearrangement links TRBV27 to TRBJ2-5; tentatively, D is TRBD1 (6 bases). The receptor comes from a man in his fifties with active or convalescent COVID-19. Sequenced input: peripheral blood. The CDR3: CASSLSRGSETQYF. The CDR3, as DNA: TGTGCCAGCAGTTTATCGAGGGGGTCCGAGACCCAGTACTTC.